These 8 T cell receptor beta chains share one sample of origin, sequenced in a study of identical twins. TCRdb reprocessed the 5' RACE reads via MiXCR and lists one record per CDR3 protein. The sample shows approximately 490,000 distinct CDR3 sequences, approximately 20% of them seen only once. The data also belong to a second study, concerning yellow fever vaccine responses in identical twins.

The sequenced material came from CD4+ T cells sorted from blood. The receptors were gathered from a young woman in good health.

The rearrangement uses TRBV20-1 and TRBJ2-7; 13 positions match TRBD2. Germline CDR1 is DFQATT and CDR2 is SNEGSKA (reference sequence). The ends lost 6 bases at V and 4 bases at J; junction bases unmatched: 6. CDR3 size: 14 residues. The CDR3 region has the DNA TGCAGTGCGGGACCGGGACTAGCGGGATACGAGCAGTACGTC. This encodes CSAGPGLAGYEQYV.

The V and J genes are TRBV10-2 and TRBJ2-7; 7 bases map to TRBD2. V trimming: 8 bases; J trimming: 3 bases; junction bases outside the gene matches: 1. The germline V gene has CDR1 WSHSY and CDR2 SAAADI. The CDR3 extends over 11 amino acids. DNA for the CDR3: TGCGCCAGCCGGGGGGTCTACGAGCAGTACGTC. The encoded protein is CASRGVYEQYV.

V and J are TRBV19 and TRBJ2-7; TRBD2 agrees at 7 bases. CDR1 and CDR2 (germline): LNHDA, SQIVND (reference sequence). The CDR3 loop spans 15 amino acids. Losses at the gene ends were 5 bases for V and 0 bases for J; bases not matched to a gene: 7. The CDR3 DNA follows: TGTGCCAGTAGTCCTTCCGGGACTACCTCCTACGAGCAGTACTTC. It translates to CASSPSGTTSYEQYF.

V is TRBV7-3 and J is TRBJ2-1; the match to TRBD2 covers 14 bases. In germline, CDR1 is SGHTA, CDR2 FQGTGA. V trimming: 2 bases; J trimming: 0 bases; junction bases outside the gene matches: 3. The CDR3 is 18 amino acids. CDR3 DNA sequence: TGTGCCAGCAGCTTAGGACTAGCGGGAGGCGGCTCCTACAATGAGCAGTTCTTC. Protein sequence: CASSLGLAGGGSYNEQFF.

This clonotype was found a few times. The chain uses TRBV12-3 or TRBV12-4 and TRBJ2-7; 7 positions agree with TRBD1. V dropped 3 bases and J dropped 4; count of bases not matched to a gene: 9. This CDR3 is 15 amino acids long. Here the CDR3 reads CASSLQTGRIYEQYF. For the CDR3, the DNA is TGTGCCAGCAGTTTGCAGACAGGGAGAATTTACGAGCAGTACTTC.

This clonotype was recorded a few times. The chain joins TRBV12-3 or TRBV12-4 to TRBJ2-1, with 7 bases matching TRBD1. J was trimmed by 6 bases and V by 3 bases; bases with no gene match: 11. CDR3 length: 16 residues. CDR3 region: CASSFPKTGSGNEQFF. In DNA, the CDR3 is TGTGCCAGCAGTTTCCCGAAGACAGGGAGTGGCAATGAGCAGTTCTTC.

The chain couples TRBV7-2 to TRBJ2-1, with TRBD2 identical over 8 bases. This CDR3 comprises 15 residues. Germline CDR1 and CDR2: SGHTA and FQGNSA. V was pared by 5 bases and J by 8 bases, with 11 bases of the junction left unmatched. CDR3 loop: CASSAVVAGSDEQFF. The CDR3, as DNA: TGTGCCAGCAGCGCGGTGGTAGCGGGGAGTGATGAGCAGTTCTTC.

This rearrangement joins TRBV29-1 to TRBJ1-1, with a tentative D call TRBD1 (6 bases). The CDR3 runs 14 residues. The V gene lost 4 bases and the J gene lost 1 base, with 13 bases spanning the gap. The germline V gene encodes CDR1 SQVTM and CDR2 ANQGSEA. CDR3 DNA sequence: TGCAGCGTTGCTTGGGGACACAAGAACACTGAAGCTTTCTTT. Translated: CSVAWGHKNTEAFF.